This TCR beta chain came from a study of identical twins. Study-level findings and limits: Conclusions rested on cross-sectional statistics rather than following the same donors. Compared with models, monozygotic twins showed more out-of-frame TCR alpha sharing.

This clonotype was seen many times. Its antigen remains unidentified. J was trimmed by 5 bases and V by 6 bases; bases with no gene match: 4. The CDR3 totals 14 residues. The donors were all healthy and Caucasian. TCRdb re-called the 5' RACE reads with MiXCR, one entry per CDR3 protein. The repertoire holds 640,000 or so distinct CDR3 sequences, with approximately 6.1% as singletons. Material: naive T cells sorted from blood. This chain connects TRBV12-3 or TRBV12-4 to TRBJ2-5; 12 bases fit TRBD1. The sequence was obtained from a man between 18 and 35 years old in good health. The CDR3 DNA reads as TGTGCCAGCAGACAGGGACAGGGGGCCGAGACCCAGTACTTC. It specifies CASRQGQGAETQYF.